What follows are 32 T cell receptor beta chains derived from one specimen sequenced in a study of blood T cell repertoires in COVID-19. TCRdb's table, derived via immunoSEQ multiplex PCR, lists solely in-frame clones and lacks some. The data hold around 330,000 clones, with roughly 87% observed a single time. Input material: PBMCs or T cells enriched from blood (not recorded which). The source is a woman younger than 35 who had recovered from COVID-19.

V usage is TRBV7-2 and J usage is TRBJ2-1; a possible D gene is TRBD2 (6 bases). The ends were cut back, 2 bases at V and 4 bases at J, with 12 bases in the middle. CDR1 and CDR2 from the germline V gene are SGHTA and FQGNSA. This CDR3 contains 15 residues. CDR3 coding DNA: TGTGCCAGCAGCTTAATGACTAGTACTTACAATGAGCAGTTCTTC. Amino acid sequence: CASSLMTSTYNEQFF.

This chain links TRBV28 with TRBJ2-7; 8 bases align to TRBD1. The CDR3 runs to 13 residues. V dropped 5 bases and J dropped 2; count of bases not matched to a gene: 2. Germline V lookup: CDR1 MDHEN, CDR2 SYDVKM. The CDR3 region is CASSGGQAYEQYF. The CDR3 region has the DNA TGTGCCAGCAGTGGGGGACAGGCCTACGAGCAGTACTTC.

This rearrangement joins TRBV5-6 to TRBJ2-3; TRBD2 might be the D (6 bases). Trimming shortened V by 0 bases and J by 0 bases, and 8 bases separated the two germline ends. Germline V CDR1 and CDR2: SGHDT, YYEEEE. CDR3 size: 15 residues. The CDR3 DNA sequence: TGTGCCAGCAGCTTGGGGGGGACTAGCACAGATACGCAGTATTTT. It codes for CASSLGGTSTDTQYF.

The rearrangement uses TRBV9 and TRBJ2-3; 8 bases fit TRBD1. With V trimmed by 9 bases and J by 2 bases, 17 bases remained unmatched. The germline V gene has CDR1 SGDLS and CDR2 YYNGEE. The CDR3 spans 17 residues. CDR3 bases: TGTGCCACCACGGGACAGGCGAGGGGGGATTTCACAGATACGCAGTATTTT. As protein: CATTGQARGDFTDTQYF. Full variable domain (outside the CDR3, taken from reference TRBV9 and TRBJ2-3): DSGVTQTPKHLITATGQRVTLRCSPRSGDLSVYWYQQSLDQGLQFLIQYYNGEERAKGNILERFSAQQFPDLHSELNLSSLELGDSALYFCATTGQARGDFTDTQYFGPGTRLTVL.

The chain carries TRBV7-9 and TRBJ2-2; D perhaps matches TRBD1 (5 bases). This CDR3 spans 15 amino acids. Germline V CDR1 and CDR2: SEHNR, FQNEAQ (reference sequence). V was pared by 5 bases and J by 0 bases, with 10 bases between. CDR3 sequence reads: CASSLDSSNTGELFF. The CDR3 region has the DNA TGTGCCAGCAGCCTAGACAGTTCGAACACCGGGGAGCTGTTTTTT.

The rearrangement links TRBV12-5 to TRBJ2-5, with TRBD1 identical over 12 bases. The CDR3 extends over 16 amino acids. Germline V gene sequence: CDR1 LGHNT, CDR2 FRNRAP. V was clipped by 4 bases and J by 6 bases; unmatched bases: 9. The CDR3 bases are TGTGCTAGTGGTTCGCAGGCGGGACAGGGGGCGAAGACCCAGTACTTC. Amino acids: CASGSQAGQGAKTQYF.

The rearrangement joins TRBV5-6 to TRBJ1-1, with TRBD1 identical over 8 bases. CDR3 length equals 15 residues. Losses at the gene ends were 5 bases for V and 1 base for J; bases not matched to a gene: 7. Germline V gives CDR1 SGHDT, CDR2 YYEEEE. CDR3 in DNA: TGTGCCAGCAGTTTTGCCGGGACAGGGAACACTGAAGCTTTCTTT. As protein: CASSFAGTGNTEAFF.

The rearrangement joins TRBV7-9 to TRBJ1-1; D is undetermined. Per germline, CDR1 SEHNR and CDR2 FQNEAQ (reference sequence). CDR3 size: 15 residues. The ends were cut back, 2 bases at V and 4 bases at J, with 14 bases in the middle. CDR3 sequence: CASSLRGLSGTEAFF. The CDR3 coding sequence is TGTGCCAGCAGCTTACGAGGCCTATCGGGCACTGAAGCTTTCTTT.

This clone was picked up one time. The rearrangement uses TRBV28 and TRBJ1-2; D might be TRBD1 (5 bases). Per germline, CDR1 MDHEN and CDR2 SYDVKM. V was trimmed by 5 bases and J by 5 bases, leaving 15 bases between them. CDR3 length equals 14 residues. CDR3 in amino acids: CASSTPQGWYGYTF. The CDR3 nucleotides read TGTGCCAGCAGTACCCCCCAGGGCTGGTATGGCTACACCTTC.

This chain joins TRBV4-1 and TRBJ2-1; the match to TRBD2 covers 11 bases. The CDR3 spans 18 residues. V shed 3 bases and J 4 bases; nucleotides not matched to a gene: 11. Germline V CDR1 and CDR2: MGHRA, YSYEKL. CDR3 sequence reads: CASSQPTLAGVRYNEQFF. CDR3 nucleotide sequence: TGCGCCAGCAGCCAGCCCACACTAGCGGGAGTTCGGTACAATGAGCAGTTCTTC.

This CDR3 is CASSLSKTNYGYTF. As DNA, the CDR3 is TGTGCCAGCAGCTTGAGTAAGACTAACTATGGCTACACCTTC. This chain connects TRBV7-3 to TRBJ1-2; D remains ambiguous. Germline V gene lookup returns CDR1 SGHTA and CDR2 FQGTGA. The CDR3 is 14 residues long. V was clipped by 3 bases and J by 0 bases, with 8 bases between them.

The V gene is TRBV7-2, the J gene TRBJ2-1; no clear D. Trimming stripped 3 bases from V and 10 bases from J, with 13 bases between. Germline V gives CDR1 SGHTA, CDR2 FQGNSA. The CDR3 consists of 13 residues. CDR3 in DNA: TGTGCCAGCAGCTTGATTCGAGAATGGGAGCAGTTCTTC. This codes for CASSLIREWEQFF. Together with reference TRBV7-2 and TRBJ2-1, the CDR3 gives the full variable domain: GAGVSQSPSNKVTEKGKDVELRCDPISGHTALYWYRQSLGQGLEFLIYFQGNSAPDKSGLPSDRFSAERTGGSVSTLTIQRTQQEDSAVYLCASSLIREWEQFFGPGTRLTVL.

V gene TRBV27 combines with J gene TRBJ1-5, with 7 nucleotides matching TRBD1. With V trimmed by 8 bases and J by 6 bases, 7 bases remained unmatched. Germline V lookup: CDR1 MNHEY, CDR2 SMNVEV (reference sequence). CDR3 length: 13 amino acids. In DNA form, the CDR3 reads TGTGCCAGCCAGACCAACAGGGGTCAGCCCCAGCATTTT. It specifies CASQTNRGQPQHF.

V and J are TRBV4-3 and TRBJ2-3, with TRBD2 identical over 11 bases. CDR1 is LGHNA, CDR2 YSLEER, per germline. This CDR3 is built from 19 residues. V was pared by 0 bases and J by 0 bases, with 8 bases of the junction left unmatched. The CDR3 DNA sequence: TGCGCCAGCAGCCAAGATAGCGGGGGGGCCGGATGGAGCACAGATACGCAGTATTTT. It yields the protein CASSQDSGGAGWSTDTQYF.

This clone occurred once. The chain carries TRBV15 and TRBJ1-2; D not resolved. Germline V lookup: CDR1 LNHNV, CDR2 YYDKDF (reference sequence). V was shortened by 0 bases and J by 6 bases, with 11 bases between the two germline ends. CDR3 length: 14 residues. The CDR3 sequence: CATSRDPRSNGYTF. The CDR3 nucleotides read TGTGCCACCAGCAGAGATCCCAGGTCTAATGGCTACACCTTC.

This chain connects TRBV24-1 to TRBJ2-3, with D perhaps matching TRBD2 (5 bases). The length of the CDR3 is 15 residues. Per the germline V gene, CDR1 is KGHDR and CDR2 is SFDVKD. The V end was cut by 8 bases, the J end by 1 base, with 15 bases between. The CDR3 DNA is TGTGCCACCAACGATTCCCCCGGGGGCACAGATACGCAGTATTTT. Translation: CATNDSPGGTDTQYF.

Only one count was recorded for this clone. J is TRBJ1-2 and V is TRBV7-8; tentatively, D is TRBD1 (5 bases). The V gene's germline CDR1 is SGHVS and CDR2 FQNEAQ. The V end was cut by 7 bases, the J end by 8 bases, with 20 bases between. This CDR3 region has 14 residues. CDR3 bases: TGTGCCAGCACCTCGTCCATCGGGGGTTGGGGCTACACCTTC. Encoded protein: CASTSSIGGWGYTF.

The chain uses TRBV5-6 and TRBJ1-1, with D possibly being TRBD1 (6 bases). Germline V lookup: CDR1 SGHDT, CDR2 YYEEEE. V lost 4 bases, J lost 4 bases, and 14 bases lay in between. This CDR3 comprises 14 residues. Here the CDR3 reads CASSPLLRGTEAFF. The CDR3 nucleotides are TGTGCCAGCAGCCCTCTACTCAGGGGCACTGAAGCTTTCTTT.

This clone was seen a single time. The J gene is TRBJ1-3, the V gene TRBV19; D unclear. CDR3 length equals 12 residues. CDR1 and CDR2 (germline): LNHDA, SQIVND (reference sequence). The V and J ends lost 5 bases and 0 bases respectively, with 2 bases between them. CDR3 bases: TGTGCCAGTAGTCTCTCTGGAAACACCATATATTTT. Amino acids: CASSLSGNTIYF.

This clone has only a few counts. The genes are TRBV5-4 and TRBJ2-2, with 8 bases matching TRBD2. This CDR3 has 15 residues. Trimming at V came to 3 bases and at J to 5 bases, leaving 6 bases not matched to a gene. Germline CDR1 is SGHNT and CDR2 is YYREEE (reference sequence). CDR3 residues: CASSSGRARTGELFF. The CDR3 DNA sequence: TGTGCCAGCAGCTCCGGGAGGGCCAGAACCGGGGAGCTGTTTTTT.

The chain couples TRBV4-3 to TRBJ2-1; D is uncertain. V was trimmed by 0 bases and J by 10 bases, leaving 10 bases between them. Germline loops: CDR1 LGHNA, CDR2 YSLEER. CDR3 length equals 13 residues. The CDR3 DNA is TGCGCCAGCAGCCAAGATCCTATGGGCGAGCAGTTCTTC. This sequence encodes CASSQDPMGEQFF.

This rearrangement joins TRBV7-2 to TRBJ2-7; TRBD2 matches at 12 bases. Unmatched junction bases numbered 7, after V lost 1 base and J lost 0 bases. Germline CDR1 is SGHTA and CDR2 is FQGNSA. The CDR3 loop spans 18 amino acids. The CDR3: CASSLVASGRVSSYEQYF. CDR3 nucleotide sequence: TGTGCCAGCAGCTTAGTGGCTAGCGGGAGGGTAAGCTCCTACGAGCAGTACTTC.

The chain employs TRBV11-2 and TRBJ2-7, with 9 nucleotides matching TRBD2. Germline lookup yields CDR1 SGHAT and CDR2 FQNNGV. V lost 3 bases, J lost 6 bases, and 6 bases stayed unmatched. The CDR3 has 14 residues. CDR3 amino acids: CASSFPTSGGEQYF. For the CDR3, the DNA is TGTGCCAGCAGCTTTCCGACTAGCGGTGGCGAGCAGTACTTC. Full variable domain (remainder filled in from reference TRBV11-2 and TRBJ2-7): EAGVAQSPRYKIIEKRQSVAFWCNPISGHATLYWYQQILGQGPKLLIQFQNNGVVDDSQLPKDRFSAERLKGVDSTLKIQPAKLEDSAVYLCASSFPTSGGEQYFGPGTRLTVT.

As DNA, the CDR3 is TGTGCCAGCAGCCAAGATCGAGTCATGGGGGACATTACCTACGAGCAGTACTTC. It yields the protein CASSQDRVMGDITYEQYF. The chain couples TRBV4-2 to TRBJ2-7, with D possibly TRBD1 on 6 matching bases. The length of the CDR3 is 18 residues. CDR1 and CDR2 (germline): LGHNA, YNFKEQ. V was pared by 0 bases and J by 2 bases, with 20 bases between.

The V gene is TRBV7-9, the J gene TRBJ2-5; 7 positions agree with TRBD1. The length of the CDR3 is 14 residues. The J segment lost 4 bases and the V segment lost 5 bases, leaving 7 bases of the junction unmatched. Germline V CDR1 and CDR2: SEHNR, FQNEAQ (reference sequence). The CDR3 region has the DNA TGTGCCAGCAGCCCGGGACAGTTCAGAGAGACCCAGTACTTC. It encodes CASSPGQFRETQYF. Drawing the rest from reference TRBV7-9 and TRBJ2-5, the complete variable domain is DTGVSQNPRHKITKRGQNVTFRCDPISEHNRLYWYRQTLGQGPEFLTYFQNEAQLEKSRLLSDRFSAERPKGSFSTLEIQRTEQGDSAMYLCASSPGQFRETQYFGPGTRLLVL.

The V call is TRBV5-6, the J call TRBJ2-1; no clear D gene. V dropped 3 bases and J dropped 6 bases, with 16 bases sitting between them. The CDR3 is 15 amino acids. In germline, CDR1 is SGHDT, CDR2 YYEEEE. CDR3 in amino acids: CASSYRSSLVNEQFF. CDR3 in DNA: TGTGCCAGCAGCTATAGGAGTAGCTTGGTCAATGAGCAGTTCTTC. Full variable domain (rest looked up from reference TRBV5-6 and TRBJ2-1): DAGVTQSPTHLIKTRGQQVTLRCSPKSGHDTVSWYQQALGQGPQFIFQYYEEEERQRGNFPDRFSGHQFPNYSSELNVNALLLGDSALYLCASSYRSSLVNEQFFGPGTRLTVL.

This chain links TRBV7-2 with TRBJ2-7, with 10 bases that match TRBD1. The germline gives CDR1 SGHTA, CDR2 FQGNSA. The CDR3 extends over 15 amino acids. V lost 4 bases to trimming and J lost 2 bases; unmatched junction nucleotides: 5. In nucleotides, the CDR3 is TGTGCCAGCAGCTCTCGGGACAGGGGCCCCTACGAGCAGTACTTC. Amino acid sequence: CASSSRDRGPYEQYF.

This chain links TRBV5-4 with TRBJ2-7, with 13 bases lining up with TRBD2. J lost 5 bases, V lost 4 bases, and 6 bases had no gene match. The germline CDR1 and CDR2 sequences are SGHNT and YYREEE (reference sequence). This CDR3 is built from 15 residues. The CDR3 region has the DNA TGTGCCAGCAGCACTCCGGGACTAGCGGGGCACGAGCAGTACTTC. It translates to CASSTPGLAGHEQYF.

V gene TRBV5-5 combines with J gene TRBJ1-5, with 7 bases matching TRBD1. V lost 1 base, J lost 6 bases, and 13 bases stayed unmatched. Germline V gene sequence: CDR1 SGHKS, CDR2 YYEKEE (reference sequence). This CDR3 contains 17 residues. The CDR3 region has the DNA TGTGCCAGCAGCTTGTACTCAGGGTCAGGGGGATCTCAGCCCCAGCATTTT. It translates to CASSLYSGSGGSQPQHF.

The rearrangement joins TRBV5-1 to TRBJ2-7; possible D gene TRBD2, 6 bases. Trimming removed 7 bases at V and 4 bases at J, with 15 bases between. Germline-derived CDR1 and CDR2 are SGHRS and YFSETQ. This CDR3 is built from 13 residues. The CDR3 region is CASGDSGTYEQYF. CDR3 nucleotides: TGCGCCAGCGGGGATAGCGGAACTTACGAGCAGTACTTC.

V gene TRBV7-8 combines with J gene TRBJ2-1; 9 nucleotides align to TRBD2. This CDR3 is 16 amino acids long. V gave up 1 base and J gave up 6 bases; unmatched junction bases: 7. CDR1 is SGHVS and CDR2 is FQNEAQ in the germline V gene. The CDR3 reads CASSLEVSGGFNEQFF. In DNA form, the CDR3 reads TGTGCCAGCAGCTTAGAAGTTAGCGGGGGATTCAATGAGCAGTTCTTC. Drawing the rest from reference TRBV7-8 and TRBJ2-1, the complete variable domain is GAGVSQSPRYKVAKRGQDVALRCDPISGHVSLFWYQQALGQGPEFLTYFQNEAQLDKSGLPSDRFFAERPEGSVSTLKIQRTQQEDSAVYLCASSLEVSGGFNEQFFGPGTRLTVL.

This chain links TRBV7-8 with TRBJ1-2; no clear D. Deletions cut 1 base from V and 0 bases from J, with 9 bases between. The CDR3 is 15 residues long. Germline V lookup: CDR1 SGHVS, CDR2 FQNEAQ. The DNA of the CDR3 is TGTGCCAGCAGCTTAGTCACAGAAGCTAACTATGGCTACACCTTC. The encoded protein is CASSLVTEANYGYTF. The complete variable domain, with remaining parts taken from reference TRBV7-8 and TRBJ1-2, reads GAGVSQSPRYKVAKRGQDVALRCDPISGHVSLFWYQQALGQGPEFLTYFQNEAQLDKSGLPSDRFFAERPEGSVSTLKIQRTQQEDSAVYLCASSLVTEANYGYTFGSGTRLTVV.